This T cell receptor beta chain was identified in a study of monozygotic twins with inflammatory bowel disease (dated by TCRdb to the late 2010s). Context from the whole study: In total, 28 monozygotic twin pairs made up the full study: 19 Danish pairs, all IBD-discordant, plus nine German pairs, of which four were IBD-concordant and five were IBD-discordant. Each individual had, on average, about 151 000 unique TCRalpha sequences and 181 000 unique TCRbeta sequences available for analysis. Within discordant pairs, disease-associated traits were sought mainly by comparing IBD patients with their genetically identical healthy co-twins.

From each donor, an approximately 2.5 ml peripheral blood sample was drawn into PAXgene tubes and stored at -80 degrees C. Without any T cell sorting, total RNA was extracted from whole blood using the PAXgene blood miRNA kit on an automated QIAcube. Peripheral blood from monozygotic twin pairs, either concordant or discordant for inflammatory bowel disease, underwent deep TCRalpha and TCRbeta repertoire profiling that used unique molecular barcoding. Smoking habits were recorded for all twin pairs, and each individual was classified as a current, former or never smoker. The paper's findings and limits, for the study overall: No difference in repertoire similarity was observed between concordant and discordant twins, possibly owing to limited statistical power. No single strong signal or clonotype linked to IBD turned up in the results, so the idea that one exists was not supported. Different T cell subtypes could not be distinguished in the analysis. IBD patients had lower TCRbeta repertoire diversity, measured by the inverse Simpson index, than their healthy co-twins. Because patients were on differing immunosuppressive treatments, the repertoires may have picked up extra background noise and inter-individual variability. IBD patients shared fewer clonotypes with other individuals than healthy twins did, most markedly in patients showing signs of disease activity.

Measured from the cysteine to the phenylalanine, the CDR3 is 17 residues long. No DNA sequence is on record. Looking up the germline V gene (reference sequence) yields CDR1 SGHNT and CDR2 YYREEE. Receptor libraries were prepared by 5' RACE. Preparation of each TCR library used around 3.5 ug of total RNA. cDNA was synthesized with SMARTScribe reverse transcriptase in eight separate reactions per sample. During cDNA synthesis, template switching introduced unique molecular identifiers that contained a 6-nucleotide sample barcode. Two nested PCRs of roughly 16 and 10 cycles amplified the TCRalpha and TCRbeta cDNA, and bead purification followed each PCR. Before amplification, the cDNA was treated with uracil DNA-glycosylase and purified using the QIAquick PCR purification kit. The second PCR added Illumina TruSeq-compatible adapters along with sample-specific barcodes. TapeStation and Qubit were used to check library quality and concentration, and 5 ng of each library went into the pool. Pooled libraries were sequenced on an Illumina HiSeq2500 single-index Rapid Run with 2 x 100 bp reads and custom sequencing primers. For the original study's pipeline: UMI-based consensus assembly with MiGEC version 1.2.6 was used to correct PCR and sequencing errors. MiXCR version 2.1.1 handled V(D)J alignment, clonotype assembly and CDR3 extraction. Normalisation of gene usage, clonotype sharing and MAIT/NKT TCR abundance was achieved by analysing the top 1000, 10 000 and 20 000 clonotypes per sample. Diversity was computed as the inverse Simpson index with the vegan R package after downsampling to 27 000 UMIs. Paired Mann-Whitney U tests were applied to discordant twin pairs, with Benjamini-Hochberg correction for multiple testing. Based on TCRdb reprocessing of the reads, there is one entry per CDR3 protein sequence, and DNA is missing. The authors' filters were not applied to this entry. The sample's own table lists approximately 150,000 distinct CDR3 sequences. Of the sample, around 7.2% is held by the ten largest clones.

In regard to this clonotype: Its recognized antigen is unknown.

Sequencing was performed on blood. Recombination linked TRBV5-4 to TRBJ2-4; the D gene TCRdb calls, TRBD1, cannot be checked with no DNA. This TCR derives from a human donor with ulcerative colitis or Crohn's disease, or a healthy co-twin of an affected twin (not recorded which). The encoded CDR3 is CASSLMGRGRGENIQYF.